A single T cell receptor (beta chain) is shown here with its context. What it binds is not known. PCR was performed using 60 Vbeta and 13 Jbeta primers. Libraries were prepared by immunoSEQ multiplex PCR; TCRdb keeps only in-frame clonotypes and omits some of them. The table records tens of thousands of clones, 81% of them present only once. The sample is drawn from a study of cytomegalovirus exposure and HLA in healthy donors. Study-level background: Membership in the Caucasian-associated ancestry cluster was found for 65% to 85% of nearly 400 genotyped donors.

Germline CDR1 reads WNHNN; CDR2 reads SYGVQD (reference sequence). The CDR3 totals 18 residues. Trimming at V came to 9 bases and at J to 3 bases, leaving 22 bases not matched to a gene. Findings and limits, study-wide: Researchers reportedly found TCR beta sequences accurately predicted most subjects' HLA-A and HLA-B alleles. In vitro, three CMV-associated chains proved specific for CMV antigens. Compared with the roughly 700-donor mean, an Asian-associated ancestry cluster reportedly had fewer N-insertions, according to a later analysis.

This rearrangement joins TRBV10-1 to TRBJ2-5; 7 bases align to TRBD2. The sample consisted of PBMCs. This clonotype originated in a woman aged 25 to 39 in good health and CMV-seronegative. The CDR3 coding sequence is TGCGCCAGTCCCACCAAGGAGACTGGCGGGAGAAGGAAAGAGACCCAGTACTTC. This sequence encodes CASPTKETGGRRKETQYF.